The next 22 T cell receptor beta chains were all read from a single sample in a study of blood T cell repertoires in COVID-19. Method: immunoSEQ multiplex PCR; TCRdb's copy keeps in-frame clones and lacks some. The data show some 310,000 clones, 90% seen once. The sample consisted of peripheral blood. These receptors were obtained from a woman in her twenties or thirties with COVID-19, enrolled during active disease.

The chain couples TRBV19 to TRBJ1-1, with TRBD1 matching 11 bases. The CDR3 consists of 15 residues. Germline V CDR1 and CDR2: LNHDA, SQIVND (reference sequence). J was trimmed by 3 bases and V by 4 bases; bases with no gene match: 4. The CDR3 reads CASSTPGQGDTEAFF. CDR3 sequence (DNA): TGTGCCAGTAGTACGCCGGGACAGGGGGACACTGAAGCTTTCTTT.

The chain carries TRBV24-1 and TRBJ2-1; D gene ambiguous. The CDR3 covers 11 residues. V gave up 4 bases and J gave up 7 bases, with 4 bases separating them. From germline, CDR1 is KGHDR and CDR2 SFDVKD. CDR3 DNA sequence: TGTGCCACCAGTGACACAAATGAGCAGTTCTTC. This encodes CATSDTNEQFF.

The chain carries TRBV29-1 and TRBJ1-5; 11 bases are shared with TRBD1. This CDR3 contains 16 residues. CDR1 SQVTM and CDR2 ANQGSEA come from the germline V gene. V shed 4 bases and J 0 bases; nucleotides not matched to a gene: 5. Written as DNA, the CDR3 is TGCAGCGTTGCCGGGACAGGGGGTTATAGCAATCAGCCCCAGCATTTT. Encoded protein: CSVAGTGGYSNQPQHF.

The V call is TRBV11-3, the J call TRBJ2-1; no definite D call. Trimming cost V 2 bases and J 4 bases, with 12 bases left between them. Per germline, CDR1 SGHNT and CDR2 YENEEA. This CDR3 comprises 15 residues. The CDR3 DNA is TGTGCCAGCAGCTTACAAACAGAAAAATACAATGAGCAGTTCTTC. Translated, it gives CASSLQTEKYNEQFF.

This sequence joins TRBV9 and TRBJ2-5, with 7 bases aligning to TRBD2. This CDR3 contains 16 residues. Unmatched junction bases numbered 10, after V lost 0 bases and J lost 5 bases. The germline V gene encodes CDR1 SGDLS and CDR2 YYNGEE. CDR3 nucleotides: TGTGCCAGCAGCGTAGGTTTTGGGGAGGGCATGGAGACCCAGTACTTC. Translation: CASSVGFGEGMETQYF.

This CDR3 is CATQTSGGLDTQYF. The CDR3 DNA reads TGCGCCACCCAGACTAGCGGGGGTTTAGATACGCAGTATTTT. The V and J genes are TRBV5-1 and TRBJ2-3; 12 nucleotides line up with TRBD2. Germline V gene data show CDR1 as SGHRS and CDR2 as YFSETQ. This CDR3 comprises 14 residues. Losses at the gene ends were 9 bases for V and 5 bases for J; bases not matched to a gene: 7.

The count of this clone is one. V gene TRBV20-1 combines with J gene TRBJ1-1; a weak D match, TRBD1 (6 bases). The V gene lost 3 bases and the J gene lost 5 bases, with 16 bases spanning the gap. The CDR3 loop spans 14 amino acids. Germline V CDR1 and CDR2: DFQATT, SNEGSKA (reference sequence). The CDR3 loop reads CSASSTGRLTEAFF. The DNA of the CDR3 is TGCAGTGCTAGTAGTACAGGGAGATTAACTGAAGCTTTCTTT.

The table lists this clone with a count of one. This chain connects TRBV3-1 (or the pseudogene TRBV3-2) to TRBJ2-1; D remains ambiguous. This CDR3 region has 17 residues. Trimming cost V 2 bases and J 5 bases, with 19 bases left between them. CDR1 and CDR2 from the germline V gene are LGHDT and YNNKEL (reference sequence). CDR3 residues: CASSQFLLSGFHNEQFF. Here the CDR3 DNA reads TGTGCCAGCAGCCAATTCCTCTTATCGGGTTTCCACAATGAGCAGTTCTTC.

V is TRBV10-1 and J is TRBJ1-4, with unresolved D. V was pared by 4 bases and J by 8 bases, with 14 bases between. This CDR3 has 14 amino acids. The germline CDR1 and CDR2 sequences are WNHNN and SYGVQD (reference sequence). The chain's CDR3 is CASSAGGDVEKLFF. The CDR3 nucleotides read TGCGCCAGCAGTGCGGGCGGGGATGTCGAAAAACTGTTTTTT.

V usage is TRBV7-9 and J usage is TRBJ2-5, with 7 bases identical to TRBD1. The CDR3 is made up of 15 amino acids. After removal of 5 bases from V and 2 bases from J, the junction contained 8 bases not matched to a gene. Germline V lookup: CDR1 SEHNR, CDR2 FQNEAQ (reference sequence). CDR3 amino acids: CASSQGGQRQETQYF. CDR3 sequence (DNA): TGTGCCAGCAGCCAAGGGGGACAGAGACAAGAGACCCAGTACTTC.

This clone has only one observation. This chain uses TRBV4-1 with TRBJ2-3, with TRBD2 identical over 8 bases. From germline, CDR1 is MGHRA and CDR2 YSYEKL. The CDR3 runs 15 residues. The V gene end was trimmed by 6 bases and the J gene end by 6 bases; junction bases not matched to a gene: 11. CDR3 DNA sequence: TGCGCCAGCAGTCCGGGACTAGAAGTTTTCGATACGCAGTATTTT. Translated: CASSPGLEVFDTQYF.

V gene TRBV24-1 combines with J gene TRBJ2-3; TRBD2 matches at 9 bases. J lost 3 bases, V lost 7 bases, and 4 bases had no gene match. This CDR3 has 14 amino acids. Germline assignment: CDR1 KGHDR and CDR2 SFDVKD. For the CDR3, the DNA is TGTGCCACCAGCATAAGCGGGGGGACAGATACGCAGTATTTT. Translated: CATSISGGTDTQYF.

The chain uses TRBV5-6 and TRBJ2-5; 9 nucleotides align to TRBD2. V shed 0 bases, J shed 3 bases, and the junction held 9 bases outside the gene matches. This CDR3 has 17 residues. Germline assignment: CDR1 SGHDT and CDR2 YYEEEE. The DNA for the CDR3 is TGTGCCAGCAGCTTGGTACACGAGACTAGCGGCAAAGAGACCCAGTACTTC. It translates to CASSLVHETSGKETQYF.

This clone was detected only once. A junction boundary mismatches the germline segment, possibly from a read error. This chain uses TRBV7-6 with TRBJ2-3, with 9 bases identical to TRBD2. The CDR3 is 15 amino acids. In germline, CDR1 is SGHVS, CDR2 FNYEAQ. The CDR3 region is CAGSLIAGAYDTQYF. The CDR3 bases are TGTGCCGGCAGCTTGATAGCGGGAGCATATGATACGCAGTATTTT.

The chain recombines TRBV3-1 (or the pseudogene TRBV3-2) with TRBJ1-1, with 8 bases that match TRBD1. J gave up 3 bases and V 4 bases, and 4 bases lay outside the gene matches. This CDR3 comprises 14 residues. The V gene's germline CDR1 is LGHDT and CDR2 YNNKEL (reference sequence). The CDR3 reads CASSLGTGDTEAFF. CDR3 DNA sequence: TGTGCCAGCAGCCTCGGGACAGGAGACACTGAAGCTTTCTTT.

The rearrangement joins TRBV4-1 to TRBJ2-7, with D maybe TRBD1 (5 bases). Germline V gives CDR1 MGHRA, CDR2 YSYEKL. The CDR3 extends over 14 amino acids. V lost 3 bases and J 3 bases, leaving 12 bases between the germline ends. CDR3 sequence: CASSHETASYEQYF. CDR3 nucleotide sequence: TGCGCCAGCAGCCACGAGACAGCCAGCTACGAGCAGTACTTC.

V usage is TRBV4-2 and J usage is TRBJ2-3, with TRBD2 matching 7 bases. The CDR3 totals 19 residues. The germline V gene encodes CDR1 LGHNA and CDR2 YNFKEQ. V shed 0 bases, J shed 0 bases, and the junction held 12 bases outside the gene matches. CDR3 nucleotide sequence: TGTGCCAGCAGCCAAGATCTGGGAGGGAGCGGTTGGAGCACAGATACGCAGTATTTT. It is translated as CASSQDLGGSGWSTDTQYF.

This chain uses TRBV25-1 with TRBJ2-7, with D possibly TRBD1 on 6 matching bases. In germline, CDR1 is MGHDK, CDR2 SYGVNS. V lost 6 bases, J lost 5 bases, and 14 bases lay in between. This CDR3 region has 13 residues. CDR3 sequence (DNA): TGTGCCAGCAGACACAGGGATCTCCACGAGCAGTACTTC. Residues: CASRHRDLHEQYF.

The CDR3 coding sequence is TGTGCCAGCAGTTTGACGGGACAGGCCAATCAGCCCCAGCATTTT. It yields the protein CASSLTGQANQPQHF. This sequence joins TRBV27 and TRBJ1-5; 8 bases agree with TRBD1. J gave up 3 bases and V 3 bases, and 4 bases lay outside the gene matches. Germline V gives CDR1 MNHEY, CDR2 SMNVEV (reference sequence). The CDR3 loop spans 15 amino acids.

This clone was detected only once. The chain couples TRBV2 to TRBJ1-6; a possible D gene is TRBD1 (6 bases). Trimming removed 6 bases from V and 7 bases from J, with 10 bases in between. Germline CDR1 reads SNHLY; CDR2 reads FYNNEI. CDR3 length equals 13 residues. The CDR3 DNA reads as TGTGCCAGCAGAGAAACAGGGAATTCACCCCTCCACTTT. Its translation: CASRETGNSPLHF.

The chain joins TRBV2 to TRBJ2-3; tentatively, D is TRBD1 (6 bases). The V end lost 4 bases, the J end lost 0 bases, and 14 bases lay between the germline ends. Germline CDR1 and CDR2: SNHLY and FYNNEI. CDR3 length equals 16 residues. The CDR3 sequence: CASSGPGHLSTDTQYF. The CDR3 coding sequence is TGTGCCAGCAGTGGCCCGGGACACTTAAGCACAGATACGCAGTATTTT.

This clone was detected only once. V gene TRBV19 combines with J gene TRBJ1-5, with TRBD1 matching over 10 bases. V shed 6 bases and J 2 bases; nucleotides not matched to a gene: 4. CDR3 size: 15 residues. Germline CDR1 is LNHDA and CDR2 is SQIVND (reference sequence). The CDR3: CASSRDRGGNQPQHF. CDR3 coding DNA: TGTGCCAGTAGCAGGGACAGGGGAGGCAATCAGCCCCAGCATTTT.